These 25 T cell receptor beta chains share one sample of origin, sequenced in a study of cytomegalovirus exposure and HLA in healthy donors. The PCR employed 60 Vbeta primers together with 13 Jbeta primers. Measured with immunoSEQ multiplex PCR; TCRdb has only the in-frame clones, and not every one. The repertoire holds about 160,000 clones, around 72% seen once, with 7% to 7.5% in the top ten. Sequenced material: PBMCs. All receptors come from a man aged 40-55 years in good health and CMV-seropositive.

The chain joins TRBV4-2 to TRBJ2-3; 11 nucleotides agree with TRBD2. CDR1 and CDR2 (germline): LGHNA, YNFKEQ. V was clipped by 0 bases and J by 3 bases; unmatched bases: 2. This CDR3 region has 16 residues. This chain's CDR3 is CASSQESSGGTDTQYF. CDR3 DNA sequence: TGTGCCAGCAGCCAAGAGTCTAGCGGGGGGACAGATACGCAGTATTTT.

The chain joins TRBV5-1 to TRBJ2-7, with TRBD2 as a possible D gene (5 bases). Germline loops: CDR1 SGHRS, CDR2 YFSETQ. V gave up 4 bases and J gave up 4 bases, with 9 bases separating them. The CDR3 has 12 amino acids. CDR3 loop: CASSLPGYEQYF. For the CDR3, the DNA is TGCGCCAGCAGCCTACCGGGATACGAGCAGTACTTC. Full variable domain (remainder filled in from reference TRBV5-1 and TRBJ2-7): KAGVTQTPRYLIKTRGQQVTLSCSPISGHRSVSWYQQTPGQGLQFLFEYFSETQRNKGNFPGRFSGRQFSNSRSEMNVSTLELGDSALYLCASSLPGYEQYFGPGTRLTVT.

The chain is built from TRBV4-2 and TRBJ2-3; 9 nucleotides line up with TRBD2. V gave up 3 bases and J gave up 6 bases; unmatched junction bases: 13. The CDR3 has 17 residues. Per germline, CDR1 LGHNA and CDR2 YNFKEQ. CDR3 loop: CASSQAGGGGDHDTQYF. For the CDR3, the DNA is TGTGCCAGCAGCCAGGCGGGGGGCGGGGGGGATCACGATACGCAGTATTTT.

This clone was counted once. CDR3 loop: CASGYGGEAFF. The DNA of the CDR3 is TGTGCTAGTGGTTACGGAGGTGAAGCTTTCTTT. This chain connects TRBV12-5 to TRBJ1-1, with D unresolved. Trimming shortened V by 4 bases and J by 7 bases, and 7 bases separated the two germline ends. The CDR3 contains 11 residues. Germline assignment: CDR1 LGHNT and CDR2 FRNRAP.

This chain joins TRBV2 and TRBJ2-2; tentatively, D is TRBD1 (5 bases). This CDR3 spans 14 amino acids. Per the germline V gene, CDR1 is SNHLY and CDR2 is FYNNEI. Trimming removed 7 bases from V and 1 base from J, with 10 bases in between. The CDR3 sequence: CASIMTENTGELFF. CDR3 nucleotide sequence: TGTGCCAGCATAATGACAGAGAACACCGGGGAGCTGTTTTTT.

The genes are TRBV12-5 and TRBJ2-1, with 7 bases aligning to TRBD2. The CDR3 has 18 amino acids. Germline V gives CDR1 LGHNT, CDR2 FRNRAP. V lost 1 base to trimming and J lost 5 bases; unmatched junction nucleotides: 14. Here the CDR3 reads CASGLGPPLGGTHNEQFF. The CDR3 DNA is TGTGCTAGTGGTTTGGGACCCCCACTGGGGGGGACCCACAATGAGCAGTTCTTC.

This chain connects TRBV5-1 to TRBJ2-5, with 8 bases that match TRBD1. V trimming: 2 bases; J trimming: 1 base; junction bases outside the gene matches: 4. The CDR3 runs 15 residues. CDR1 and CDR2 (germline): SGHRS, YFSETQ. The CDR3 reads CASSLGQGFQETQYF. CDR3 bases: TGCGCCAGCAGCTTAGGACAGGGATTCCAAGAGACCCAGTACTTC.

The gene calls are TRBV27 and TRBJ1-5; D not certain. CDR3 length: 12 amino acids. Germline assignment: CDR1 MNHEY and CDR2 SMNVEV (reference sequence). V was shortened by 7 bases and J by 4 bases, with 8 bases between the two germline ends. This CDR3 is CASTSGNQPQHF. The DNA of the CDR3 is TGTGCCAGCACGTCCGGGAATCAGCCCCAGCATTTT.

The chain employs TRBV5-1 and TRBJ1-4, with 10 bases that match TRBD1. Trimming took 0 bases from V and 8 from J; bases not matched to a gene: 4. The CDR3 is 15 amino acids. Germline V gene sequence: CDR1 SGHRS, CDR2 YFSETQ. The CDR3 is CASSLGGTGDEKLFF. CDR3 bases: TGCGCCAGCAGCTTGGGTGGGACAGGGGACGAAAAACTGTTTTTT.

The rearrangement uses TRBV5-1 and TRBJ1-3; D not certain. Germline values: CDR1 SGHRS, CDR2 YFSETQ. V gave up 0 bases and J gave up 5 bases, with 15 bases separating them. The CDR3 spans 16 residues. Here the CDR3 DNA reads TGCGCCAGCAGCTTGGTCGGGGTCTTCGGGAGAAACACCATATATTTT. Encoded protein: CASSLVGVFGRNTIYF. Together with reference TRBV5-1 and TRBJ1-3, the CDR3 gives the full variable domain: KAGVTQTPRYLIKTRGQQVTLSCSPISGHRSVSWYQQTPGQGLQFLFEYFSETQRNKGNFPGRFSGRQFSNSRSEMNVSTLELGDSALYLCASSLVGVFGRNTIYFGEGSWLTVV.

The J gene is TRBJ2-6, the V gene TRBV10-3; D is uncertain. CDR3 length: 17 amino acids. The germline CDR1 and CDR2 sequences are ENHRY and SYGVKD. V lost 2 bases and J 3 bases, leaving 14 bases between the germline ends. As DNA, the CDR3 is TGTGCCATCAGTGAGCTTTCGGGTTATGGTGGGGCCAACGTCCTGACTTTC. Protein product: CAISELSGYGGANVLTF.

The chain is built from TRBV6-1 and TRBJ1-1; 8 bases align to TRBD1. V gave up 11 bases and J gave up 0 bases; unmatched junction bases: 5. Germline assignment: CDR1 MNHNS and CDR2 SASEGT. This CDR3 comprises 13 residues. The CDR3 bases are TGTGCCGGGGTGGGACAGGTGAACACTGAAGCTTTCTTT. Translating it yields CAGVGQVNTEAFF.

The J gene is TRBJ1-3, the V gene TRBV4-1, with D hard to call. Trimming pared 0 bases from V and 5 bases from J, leaving 11 bases between. CDR1 is MGHRA, CDR2 YSYEKL, per germline. The CDR3 length is 15 residues. This CDR3 is CASSQDENSRNTIYF. The CDR3 coding sequence is TGCGCCAGCAGCCAAGATGAGAACAGCAGAAACACCATATATTTT.

V usage is TRBV7-9 and J usage is TRBJ1-4; unclear D gene. Germline V gene lookup returns CDR1 SEHNR and CDR2 FQNEAQ (reference sequence). The CDR3 is 12 amino acids. V gave up 2 bases and J gave up 8 bases, with 6 bases separating them. The chain's CDR3 is CASSLISEKLFF. CDR3 coding DNA: TGTGCCAGCAGCTTAATAAGCGAAAAACTGTTTTTT.

The V gene is TRBV25-1, the J gene TRBJ2-5; D uncertain. The CDR3 loop spans 15 amino acids. Germline loops: CDR1 MGHDK, CDR2 SYGVNS. V lost 3 bases to trimming and J lost 3 bases, with 14 bases between them. CDR3 nucleotide sequence: TGTGCCAGCAGTGATTTAGCACGGTCGGAAGAGACCCAGTACTTC. Protein product: CASSDLARSEETQYF.

This clone has only one observation. The rearrangement joins TRBV5-1 to TRBJ2-3, with 12 bases that match TRBD2. Germline CDR1 and CDR2: SGHRS and YFSETQ. The trim removed 0 bases at V and 8 bases at J, leaving 10 bases unmatched. The CDR3 runs to 17 residues. The CDR3 reads CASSLGPPSGGASTQYF. The CDR3 bases are TGCGCCAGCAGCTTGGGGCCCCCTAGCGGGGGGGCGAGTACGCAGTATTTT. The variable domain in full, with the rest retrieved from reference TRBV5-1 and TRBJ2-3, is KAGVTQTPRYLIKTRGQQVTLSCSPISGHRSVSWYQQTPGQGLQFLFEYFSETQRNKGNFPGRFSGRQFSNSRSEMNVSTLELGDSALYLCASSLGPPSGGASTQYFGPGTRLTVL.

The chain links TRBV29-1 to TRBJ1-6, with TRBD1 matching over 9 bases. Germline lookup yields CDR1 SQVTM and CDR2 ANQGSEA. This CDR3 comprises 13 residues. V shed 5 bases and J 10 bases; nucleotides not matched to a gene: 6. The CDR3 sequence: CSVTQGAQSPLHF. Here the CDR3 DNA reads TGCAGCGTTACACAGGGGGCACAGTCACCCCTCCACTTT.

The CDR3 DNA sequence: TGTGCCAGCAGCTTAGCTGGCGGGACTGATACGCAGTATTTT. This translates into CASSLAGGTDTQYF. The chain combines TRBV7-2 with TRBJ2-3, with D perhaps matching TRBD2 (6 bases). The germline V gene has CDR1 SGHTA and CDR2 FQGNSA. V was pared by 0 bases and J by 6 bases, with 10 bases between. CDR3 length equals 14 residues.

This chain uses TRBV11-2 with TRBJ2-7; 8 positions match TRBD1. The CDR3 length is 16 residues. Looked up from germline, CDR1 is SGHAT and CDR2 is FQNNGV. Losses at the gene ends were 5 bases for V and 7 bases for J; bases not matched to a gene: 16. CDR3 DNA: TGTGCCAGCAGCCTCTCCGTCGGGACAGGTCGACGGGAGCAGTACTTC. Translating gives CASSLSVGTGRREQYF.

The rearrangement uses TRBV7-9 and TRBJ2-5, with D possibly matching TRBD2 (5 bases). Deletions cut 5 bases from V and 1 base from J, with 11 bases between. Germline CDR1 and CDR2: SEHNR and FQNEAQ (reference sequence). CDR3 length: 14 residues. CDR3: CASSRWTGQETQYF. As DNA, the CDR3 is TGTGCCAGCAGCCGCTGGACTGGCCAAGAGACCCAGTACTTC.

The chain uses TRBV9 and TRBJ1-1, with 9 bases identical to TRBD1. CDR3 length equals 15 residues. J gave up 7 bases and V 0 bases, and 7 bases lay outside the gene matches. CDR1 and CDR2 from the germline V gene are SGDLS and YYNGEE. The CDR3: CASSVGAGTGREAFF. CDR3 nucleotides: TGTGCCAGCAGCGTAGGGGCCGGGACAGGGCGTGAAGCTTTCTTT.

The J gene is TRBJ2-7, the V gene TRBV5-6, with D perhaps TRBD1 (5 bases). Trimming shortened V by 0 bases and J by 5 bases, and 9 bases separated the two germline ends. Germline lookup yields CDR1 SGHDT and CDR2 YYEEEE. The CDR3 runs to 13 residues. This chain's CDR3 is CASSLGRADEQYF. The CDR3 bases are TGTGCCAGCAGCTTGGGCAGGGCCGACGAGCAGTACTTC.

The chain uses TRBV6-6 and TRBJ1-1; TRBD1 agrees at 8 bases. After removal of 5 bases from V and 6 bases from J, the junction contained 8 bases not matched to a gene. Germline V gene data show CDR1 as MNHNY and CDR2 as SVGAGI (reference sequence). This CDR3 is 14 amino acids long. The CDR3 sequence is CASSAGQGKAEAFF. DNA for the CDR3: TGTGCCAGCAGTGCCGGACAGGGTAAGGCTGAAGCTTTCTTT.

The chain uses TRBV5-6 and TRBJ2-7; 9 nucleotides align to TRBD1. The germline V gene encodes CDR1 SGHDT and CDR2 YYEEEE. V was clipped by 4 bases and J by 2 bases; unmatched bases: 13. The length of the CDR3 is 17 residues. CDR3 residues: CASSSSPGQGWTYEQYF. In DNA, the CDR3 is TGTGCCAGCAGCAGCTCCCCGGGACAGGGTTGGACCTACGAGCAGTACTTC.

DNA for the CDR3: TGTGCCAGCAGCGCGGGGACAGGGGGAAATAATTCACCCCTCCACTTT. It encodes CASSAGTGGNNSPLHF. The chain is built from TRBV5-4 and TRBJ1-6; 11 nucleotides agree with TRBD1. The CDR3 runs 16 residues. Germline V gives CDR1 SGHNT, CDR2 YYREEE (reference sequence). The V segment lost 4 bases and the J segment 5 bases; nucleotides outside the gene matches: 5. Filled out from reference TRBV5-4 and TRBJ1-6, the complete variable domain reads ETGVTQSPTHLIKTRGQQVTLRCSSQSGHNTVSWYQQALGQGPQFIFQYYREEENGRGNFPPRFSGLQFPNYSSELNVNALELDDSALYLCASSAGTGGNNSPLHFGNGTRLTVT.